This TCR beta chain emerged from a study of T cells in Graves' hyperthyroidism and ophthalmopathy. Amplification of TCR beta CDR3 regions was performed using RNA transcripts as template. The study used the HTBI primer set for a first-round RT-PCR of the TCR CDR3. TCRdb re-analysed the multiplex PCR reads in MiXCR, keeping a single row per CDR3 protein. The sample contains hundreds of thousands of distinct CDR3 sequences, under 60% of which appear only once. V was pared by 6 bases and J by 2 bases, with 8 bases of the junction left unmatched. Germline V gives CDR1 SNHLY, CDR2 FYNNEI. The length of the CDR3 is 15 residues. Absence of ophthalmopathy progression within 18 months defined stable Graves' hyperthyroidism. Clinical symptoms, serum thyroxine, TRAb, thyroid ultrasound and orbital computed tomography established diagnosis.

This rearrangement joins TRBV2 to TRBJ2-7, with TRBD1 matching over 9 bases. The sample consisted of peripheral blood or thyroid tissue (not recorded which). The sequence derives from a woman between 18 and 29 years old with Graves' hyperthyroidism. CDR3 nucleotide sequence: TGTGCCAGCAGGCTTACAGGGGGCCTAGCCTACGAGCAGTACTTC. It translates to CASRLTGGLAYEQYF.